The 19 T cell receptor beta chains listed next were all sequenced from one sample in a study of blood T cells in healthy people across ages. With a J-beta primer mix and a sample-barcoded 5' primer, a second PCR ran about 7 to 12 cycles. TCRdb processed the 5' RACE reads anew with MiXCR; each CDR3 protein has one entry. Of approximately 800,000 distinct CDR3 sequences in the sample, 58% were seen once. The sequencing sample was made of blood. These receptors all stem from a man aged 25 to 40 in good health.

The J gene is TRBJ1-2, the V gene TRBV5-1; a weak D match, TRBD1 (5 bases). Germline CDR1 and CDR2: SGHRS and YFSETQ. The germline V and J ends were trimmed by 6 bases and 4 bases, with 22 bases remaining between them. This CDR3 has 16 residues. This chain's CDR3 is CASTSVGGTPLYGYTF. Written as DNA, the CDR3 is TGCGCCAGCACCTCCGTCGGGGGGACGCCTCTCTATGGCTACACCTTC. The full variable domain, with the rest looked up from reference TRBV5-1 and TRBJ1-2, is KAGVTQTPRYLIKTRGQQVTLSCSPISGHRSVSWYQQTPGQGLQFLFEYFSETQRNKGNFPGRFSGRQFSNSRSEMNVSTLELGDSALYLCASTSVGGTPLYGYTFGSGTRLTVV.

Ten or more counts support this clonotype. The chain has TRBV12-3 or TRBV12-4 and TRBJ2-6, with a possible D match to TRBD1 (5 bases). This CDR3 comprises 15 residues. V was shortened by 6 bases and J by 1 base, with 10 bases between the two germline ends. The CDR3 nucleotides are TGTGCCAGCAGCTTAAGGGGATCTGGGGCCAACGTCCTGACTTTC. This translates into CASSLRGSGANVLTF.

CDR3 amino acids: CASSPRLNYDEQFF. Here the CDR3 DNA reads TGTGCCAGCAGCCCCCGACTGAATTACGATGAGCAGTTCTTC. The chain couples TRBV4-2 to TRBJ2-1; D remains ambiguous. The V end lost 4 bases, the J end lost 8 bases, and 15 bases lay between the germline ends. Germline V gene lookup returns CDR1 LGHNA and CDR2 YNFKEQ. This CDR3 has 14 residues.

This clonotype was counted only a few times. This sequence joins TRBV29-1 and TRBJ2-5; the D call may be TRBD1 or TRBD2 (5 bases each). V lost 6 bases and J lost 0, with 11 bases in between. The CDR3 runs to 13 residues. Germline V gene sequence: CDR1 SQVTM, CDR2 ANQGSEA. The CDR3 coding sequence is TGCAGCGTGGGAGACAGTAACCAAGAGACCCAGTACTTC. The encoded protein is CSVGDSNQETQYF.

The chain combines TRBV6-5 with TRBJ1-2; no firm D call. V lost 0 bases, J lost 3 bases, and 8 bases lay in between. CDR3 length: 14 amino acids. Per the germline V gene, CDR1 is MNHEY and CDR2 is SVGAGI. CDR3 nucleotides: TGTGCCAGCAGTTACTCGATAGGTGACTATGGCTACACCTTC. Protein sequence: CASSYSIGDYGYTF.

The chain uses TRBV5-1 and TRBJ2-1, with unresolved D. Germline values: CDR1 SGHRS, CDR2 YFSETQ. V shed 3 bases and J shed 5 bases, with 9 bases lying between them. The CDR3 consists of 13 residues. The CDR3 here is CASSWVRNNEQFF. As DNA, the CDR3 is TGCGCCAGCAGCTGGGTCCGAAACAATGAGCAGTTCTTC.

The gene calls are TRBV28 and TRBJ2-1, with D perhaps TRBD2 (6 bases). From germline, CDR1 is MDHEN and CDR2 SYDVKM. The V and J ends lost 5 bases and 5 bases respectively, with 16 bases between them. The CDR3 sequence is 15 residues long. CDR3 bases: TGTGCCAGCAGTCACCCCCGGGGGTCAAACAATGAGCAGTTCTTC. Translated: CASSHPRGSNNEQFF.

This clonotype has a handful of counts. The chain couples TRBV11-2 to TRBJ2-7; 7 bases align to TRBD1. Trimming at V came to 3 bases and at J to 2 bases, leaving 13 bases not matched to a gene. Germline V gene sequence: CDR1 SGHAT, CDR2 FQNNGV. The CDR3 covers 17 residues. CDR3 DNA sequence: TGTGCCAGCAGCTTGGCCCGGACAGGTAGTTCGACCTACGAGCAGTACTTC. Protein sequence: CASSLARTGSSTYEQYF.

The gene calls are TRBV29-1 and TRBJ2-1, with 9 bases identical to TRBD2. Gene TRBJ2-7 matches the end of the DNA better, so the J call may be wrong. The length of the CDR3 is 15 residues. Germline V gene sequence: CDR1 SQVTM, CDR2 ANQGSEA. CDR3 region: CSSASGVGSYNEQYF. CDR3 nucleotide sequence: TGCAGCTCGGCTAGCGGGGTCGGCTCCTACAATGAGCAGTACTTC.

V gene TRBV11-2 combines with J gene TRBJ2-7; D perhaps matches TRBD1 (5 bases). CDR1 is SGHAT, CDR2 FQNNGV, per germline. The CDR3 sequence is 15 residues long. The V end was cut by 1 base, the J end by 2 bases, with 12 bases between. This chain's CDR3 is CASSLVRGSPYEQYF. CDR3 coding DNA: TGTGCCAGCAGCTTAGTAAGGGGCAGTCCCTACGAGCAGTACTTC.

This clonotype was counted ten times or more. This chain connects TRBV29-1 to TRBJ2-3; TRBD1 agrees at 7 bases. CDR3 length: 17 residues. CDR1 is SQVTM and CDR2 is ANQGSEA in the germline V gene. V gave up 2 bases and J gave up 6 bases; unmatched junction bases: 17. Written as DNA, the CDR3 is TGCAGCGTTGAATCTTTGGCCCTACAGGGGAATTTGGATACGCAGTATTTT. Residues: CSVESLALQGNLDTQYF.

The chain is built from TRBV18 and TRBJ2-3; 8 nucleotides agree with TRBD1. This CDR3 has 15 amino acids. The ends lost 4 bases at V and 0 bases at J; junction bases unmatched: 3. The germline V gene encodes CDR1 KGHSH and CDR2 LQKENI. CDR3 nucleotide sequence: TGTGCCAGCTCACGGACAGGGACCAGCACAGATACGCAGTATTTT. Its translation is CASSRTGTSTDTQYF.

The genes are TRBV7-2 and TRBJ2-5, with D possibly TRBD1 on 5 matching bases. Between the trimmed V and J ends, which lost 1 base and 2 bases, there was a span of 8 bases. The length of the CDR3 is 14 residues. Germline V gene data show CDR1 as SGHTA and CDR2 as FQGNSA. This CDR3 is CASSLDPGQETQYF. The CDR3 nucleotides read TGTGCCAGCAGCTTAGATCCAGGGCAAGAGACCCAGTACTTC.

This chain connects TRBV9 to TRBJ2-6; the D is unclear. The V gene's germline CDR1 is SGDLS and CDR2 YYNGEE. This CDR3 comprises 17 residues. The V end lost 4 bases, the J end lost 0 bases, and 14 bases lay between the germline ends. The CDR3 region is CASSIQTRSSGANVLTF. The CDR3 DNA reads as TGTGCCAGCAGCATCCAAACGAGATCCTCTGGGGCCAACGTCCTGACTTTC. Full variable domain (outside the CDR3, taken from reference TRBV9 and TRBJ2-6): DSGVTQTPKHLITATGQRVTLRCSPRSGDLSVYWYQQSLDQGLQFLIQYYNGEERAKGNILERFSAQQFPDLHSELNLSSLELGDSALYFCASSIQTRSSGANVLTFGAGSRLTVL.

The gene calls are TRBV6-2 or TRBV6-3 and TRBJ2-7, with a possible D match to TRBD2 (6 bases). The ends were cut back, 8 bases at V and 4 bases at J, with 18 bases in the middle. The CDR3 runs 14 residues. The germline CDR1 and CDR2 sequences are MNHEY and SVGEGT. The CDR3 protein is CASFRGGATYEQYF. The CDR3 region has the DNA TGTGCCAGCTTCCGAGGAGGGGCAACATACGAGCAGTACTTC.

This sequence joins TRBV20-1 and TRBJ1-2; the D gene is possibly TRBD1 (5 bases). This CDR3 spans 13 amino acids. V lost 7 bases and J lost 6, with 18 bases in between. CDR1 DFQATT and CDR2 SNEGSKA come from the germline V gene (reference sequence). DNA of the CDR3: TGCAGTGGTAATGGGGGTAGAAGGCATGGCTACACCTTC. Residues: CSGNGGRRHGYTF.

This rearrangement joins TRBV9 to TRBJ2-3, with 9 bases matching TRBD2. V trimming: 1 base; J trimming: 3 bases; junction bases outside the gene matches: 9. CDR1 and CDR2 from the germline V gene are SGDLS and YYNGEE. CDR3 length equals 17 residues. The CDR3 DNA follows: TGTGCCAGCAGCGTAATAGCGGGGGTTTGGCGGACAGATACGCAGTATTTT. Translation gives CASSVIAGVWRTDTQYF.

The chain combines TRBV20-1 with TRBJ2-1; D not certain. Trimming pared 0 bases from V and 5 bases from J, leaving 14 bases between. The V gene's germline CDR1 is DFQATT and CDR2 SNEGSKA (reference sequence). The CDR3 sequence is 15 residues long. CDR3 protein: CSARDLLDPHNEQFF. The CDR3 nucleotides read TGCAGTGCTAGAGATCTCCTAGACCCACACAATGAGCAGTTCTTC.

The J gene is TRBJ1-2, the V gene TRBV4-2; 9 nucleotides line up with TRBD1. The CDR3 totals 16 residues. The germline V gene has CDR1 LGHNA and CDR2 YNFKEQ. V lost 4 bases and J lost 7; bases outside the gene matches: 13. CDR3 sequence reads: CASSPLGQGGISGYTF. In DNA form, the CDR3 reads TGTGCCAGCAGCCCGCTGGGACAGGGTGGGATAAGTGGCTACACCTTC.